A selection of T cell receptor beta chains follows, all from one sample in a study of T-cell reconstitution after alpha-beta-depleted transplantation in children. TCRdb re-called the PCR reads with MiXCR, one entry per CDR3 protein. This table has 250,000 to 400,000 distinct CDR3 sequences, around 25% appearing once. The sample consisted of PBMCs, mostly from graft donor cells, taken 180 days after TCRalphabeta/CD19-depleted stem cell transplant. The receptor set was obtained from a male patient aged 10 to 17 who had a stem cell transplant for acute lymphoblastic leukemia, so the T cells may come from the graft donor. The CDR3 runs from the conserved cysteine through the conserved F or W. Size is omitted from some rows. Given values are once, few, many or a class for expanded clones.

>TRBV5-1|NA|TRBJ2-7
CASSLPGRDEQYF
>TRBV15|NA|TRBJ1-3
CATSRLGSRAGNTIYF
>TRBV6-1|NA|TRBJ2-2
CASSRDTNTGELFF
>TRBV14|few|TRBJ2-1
CASSLSRLAGANEQFF
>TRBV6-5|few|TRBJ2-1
CASSRGSNEQFF
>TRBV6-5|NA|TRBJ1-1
CASSYSTARRGSEAFF
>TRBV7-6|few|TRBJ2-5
CASSPGGIGETQYF
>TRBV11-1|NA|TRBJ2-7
CASSLQPHRLAGINYDQYF
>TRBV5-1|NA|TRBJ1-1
CASSLGPTGDTEAFF
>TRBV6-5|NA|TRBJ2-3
CASSYDGRTDTQYF
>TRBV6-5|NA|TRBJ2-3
CASSYGRRTDTQYF
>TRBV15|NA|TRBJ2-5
CATSAGTSGSGQETQYF
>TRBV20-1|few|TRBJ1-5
CSARVGLHRGLNQPQHF
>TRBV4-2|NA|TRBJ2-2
CASSRISRNTGELFF
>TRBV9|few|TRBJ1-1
CASSVVRDRNTEAFF
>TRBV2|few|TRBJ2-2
CASSDVIEPGELFF
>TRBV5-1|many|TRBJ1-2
CASSSGQGRYYGYTF
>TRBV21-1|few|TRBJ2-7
CASSSLRQGALEQYF
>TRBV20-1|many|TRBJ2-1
CSAGPRNEQFF
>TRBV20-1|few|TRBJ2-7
CSARDSGRGRYYEQYF
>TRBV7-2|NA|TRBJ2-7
CASSLGLAVPSYEQYF
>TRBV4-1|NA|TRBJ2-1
CASSQAGLAGGMKFF
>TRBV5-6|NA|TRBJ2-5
CASSLGREWGTQYF
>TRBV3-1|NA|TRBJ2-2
CASSPSGPNTGELFF
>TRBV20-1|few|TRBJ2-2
CSARARQLNTGELFF
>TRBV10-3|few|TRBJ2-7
CASQAGETYEQYF
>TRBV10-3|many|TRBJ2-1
CAISPRLDRGTNEQFF
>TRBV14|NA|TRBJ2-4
CASSQEAGLAKNIQYF
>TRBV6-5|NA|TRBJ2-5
CASSYSTGETQYF
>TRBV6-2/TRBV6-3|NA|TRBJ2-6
CASRQSGRVTQSPGANVLTF
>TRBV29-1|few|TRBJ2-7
CSALAGLHSYEQYF
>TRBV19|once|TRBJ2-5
CASSIQQQETQYF
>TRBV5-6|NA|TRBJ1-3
CASSFGTGVNTIYF
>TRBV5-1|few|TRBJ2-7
CASTSAGGSEQYF
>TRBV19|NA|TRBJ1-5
CASTLYGTGRQPQHF
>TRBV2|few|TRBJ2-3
CASSTWESTDTQYF
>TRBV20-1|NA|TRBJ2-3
CSARGGVTDTQYF
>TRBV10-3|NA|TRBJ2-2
CASSDRTGGPGELFF
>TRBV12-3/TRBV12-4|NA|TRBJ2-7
CASTLLGLAGVYEQYF
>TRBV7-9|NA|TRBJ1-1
CASSLGFKNTEAFF
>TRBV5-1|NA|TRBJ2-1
CASSPTSGRASEQFF
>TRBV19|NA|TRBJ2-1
CASSTGLAVSSYNEQFF